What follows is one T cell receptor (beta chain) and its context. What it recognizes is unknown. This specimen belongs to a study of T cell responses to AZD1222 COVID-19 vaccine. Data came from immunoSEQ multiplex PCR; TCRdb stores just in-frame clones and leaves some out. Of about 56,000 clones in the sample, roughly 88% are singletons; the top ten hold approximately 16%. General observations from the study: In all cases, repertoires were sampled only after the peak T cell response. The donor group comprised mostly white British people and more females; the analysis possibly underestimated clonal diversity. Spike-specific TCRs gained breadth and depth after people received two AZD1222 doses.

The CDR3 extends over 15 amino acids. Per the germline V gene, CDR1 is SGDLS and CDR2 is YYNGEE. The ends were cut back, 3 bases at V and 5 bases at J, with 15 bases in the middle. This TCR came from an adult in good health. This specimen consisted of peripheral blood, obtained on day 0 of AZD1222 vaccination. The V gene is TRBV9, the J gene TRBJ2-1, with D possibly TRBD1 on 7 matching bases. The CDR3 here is CASSAEPGGNNEQFF. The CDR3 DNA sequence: TGTGCCAGCAGCGCCGAACCAGGGGGGAACAATGAGCAGTTCTTC.